A selection of T cell receptor beta chains follows, all from one sample in a study of molecular identifiers for immune sequencing clone quantification. TCRdb itself ran the PCR reads through MiXCR, one entry per CDR3 protein. The top ten hold approximately 0.75% of the sample, which has over 550,000 distinct CDR3 sequences, 25% seen once. The sequenced sample was naive CD8+ T cells from blood, with Jurkat cell RNA spiked in. The receptors stem from a human donor in good health. Some libraries in this study had Jurkat cell RNA spiked in. The CDR3 runs from the conserved cysteine through the conserved F or W. A D gene is named only where the DNA matches it firmly. Where a row states a size, it is once, few, many or the class of an expanded clone; other rows omit it.

D gene: TRBD1; J gene: TRBJ2-3; clone size: many; V gene: TRBV6-5; CDR3 protein: CASSYDRGLSTDTQYF; CDR3 DNA: TGTGCCAGCAGTTACGACAGGGGGCTTAGCACAGATACGCAGTATTTT
D gene: .; J gene: TRBJ2-2; clone size: .; V gene: TRBV21-1; CDR3 protein: CASSKARQGAWVGELFF; CDR3 DNA: TGTGCCAGCAGCAAAGCGCGACAGGGGGCTTGGGTCGGGGAGCTGTTTTTT
D gene: .; J gene: TRBJ2-1; clone size: few; V gene: TRBV12-3/TRBV12-4; CDR3 protein: CASTYRGTYNEQFF; CDR3 DNA: TGTGCCAGCACTTACAGAGGAACCTACAATGAGCAGTTCTTC
D gene: .; J gene: TRBJ1-1; clone size: few; V gene: TRBV7-6; CDR3 protein: CASSSELTGEAFF; CDR3 DNA: TGTGCCAGCAGCTCAGAATTGACGGGTGAGGCTTTCTTT
D gene: TRBD2; J gene: TRBJ2-7; clone size: many; V gene: TRBV4-2; CDR3 protein: CASSQEWASGIYEQYF; CDR3 DNA: TGTGCCAGCAGCCAAGAATGGGCTAGCGGGATATACGAGCAGTACTTC
D gene: TRBD1; J gene: TRBJ2-4; clone size: .; V gene: TRBV4-3; CDR3 protein: CASSQERSIRTGKNIQYF; CDR3 DNA: TGCGCCAGCAGCCAAGAGAGGAGTATTAGGACAGGCAAAAACATTCAGTACTTC
D gene: .; J gene: TRBJ1-1; clone size: many; V gene: TRBV29-1; CDR3 protein: CSVETVVVGGLGTEAFF; CDR3 DNA: TGCAGCGTTGAGACCGTGGTGGTTGGGGGATTGGGGACTGAAGCTTTCTTT
D gene: TRBD1; J gene: TRBJ1-5; clone size: many; V gene: TRBV4-1; CDR3 protein: CASSPGGGVQPQHF; CDR3 DNA: TGCGCCAGCAGCCCAGGGGGAGGGGTTCAGCCCCAGCATTTT
D gene: .; J gene: TRBJ2-3; clone size: many; V gene: TRBV29-1; CDR3 protein: CSVKLALPDTQYF; CDR3 DNA: TGCAGCGTTAAACTAGCCCTACCAGATACGCAGTATTTT
D gene: .; J gene: TRBJ2-7; clone size: many; V gene: TRBV29-1; CDR3 protein: CSVMGSGYEQYF; CDR3 DNA: TGCAGCGTTATGGGATCGGGCTACGAGCAGTACTTC
D gene: TRBD1; J gene: TRBJ2-7; clone size: many; V gene: TRBV20-1; CDR3 protein: CSARQGTPYEQYF; CDR3 DNA: TGCAGTGCGCGACAGGGGACCCCCTACGAGCAGTACTTC
D gene: TRBD2; J gene: TRBJ2-5; clone size: few; V gene: TRBV4-3; CDR3 protein: CASSQGTRGIETQYF; CDR3 DNA: TGCGCCAGCAGCCAAGGGACTAGAGGCATAGAGACCCAGTACTTC
D gene: .; J gene: TRBJ2-3; clone size: many; V gene: TRBV18; CDR3 protein: CASSPDGIPTDTQYF; CDR3 DNA: TGTGCCAGCTCACCGGACGGGATTCCAACAGATACGCAGTATTTT
D gene: .; J gene: TRBJ1-1; clone size: .; V gene: TRBV14; CDR3 protein: CASSQSELDTETFF; CDR3 DNA: TGTGCCAGCAGCCAATCCGAACTTGACACTGAAACTTTCTTT
D gene: .; J gene: TRBJ2-7; clone size: many; V gene: TRBV2; CDR3 protein: CASSETTRPYEQYF; CDR3 DNA: TGTGCCAGCAGTGAAACTACTAGGCCCTACGAGCAGTACTTC
D gene: .; J gene: TRBJ1-2; clone size: .; V gene: TRBV9; CDR3 protein: CASSVGQLYGYTF; CDR3 DNA: TGTGCCAGCAGCGTAGGGCAGCTCTATGGCTACACCTTC
D gene: TRBD1; J gene: TRBJ2-7; clone size: .; V gene: TRBV25-1; CDR3 protein: CASSWGTGDYEQYF; CDR3 DNA: TGTGCCAGCAGTTGGGGGACAGGGGACTACGAGCAGTACTTC
D gene: .; J gene: TRBJ1-5; clone size: many; V gene: TRBV6-5; CDR3 protein: CASRPYSNQPQHF; CDR3 DNA: TGTGCCAGCAGGCCATATAGCAATCAGCCCCAGCATTTT
D gene: .; J gene: TRBJ1-2; clone size: .; V gene: TRBV5-4; CDR3 protein: CASSWGPNYGYTF; CDR3 DNA: TGTGCCAGCAGCTGGGGGCCGAACTATGGCTACACCTTC
D gene: TRBD2; J gene: TRBJ2-3; clone size: many; V gene: TRBV6-5; CDR3 protein: CASSGTIDTQYF; CDR3 DNA: TGTGCCAGCAGCGGGACTATAGATACGCAGTATTTT
D gene: .; J gene: TRBJ2-2; clone size: .; V gene: TRBV11-2; CDR3 protein: CASSLGPSPTGELFF; CDR3 DNA: TGTGCCAGCAGCTTAGGTCCCTCCCCCACCGGGGAGCTGTTTTTT
D gene: .; J gene: TRBJ1-1; clone size: many; V gene: TRBV12-3/TRBV12-4; CDR3 protein: CASSWRTASEAFF; CDR3 DNA: TGTGCCAGCAGTTGGAGGACAGCTTCAGAAGCTTTCTTT
D gene: TRBD2; J gene: TRBJ2-7; clone size: few; V gene: TRBV30; CDR3 protein: CAWSVRLAETFSYEQYF; CDR3 DNA: TGTGCCTGGAGTGTACGACTAGCGGAGACCTTCTCCTACGAGCAGTACTTC
D gene: .; J gene: TRBJ1-2; clone size: many; V gene: TRBV7-9; CDR3 protein: CASSLISGNHGYTF; CDR3 DNA: TGTGCCAGCAGCTTAATTTCAGGGAACCATGGCTACACCTTC
D gene: .; J gene: TRBJ1-2; clone size: .; V gene: TRBV28; CDR3 protein: CASSLAPGPYGYTF; CDR3 DNA: TGTGCCAGCAGTTTAGCCCCGGGGCCTTATGGCTACACCTTC
D gene: .; J gene: TRBJ1-2; clone size: .; V gene: TRBV13; CDR3 protein: CASSSDNREHRQGYTF; CDR3 DNA: TGTGCCAGCAGCTCAGATAACAGGGAACATCGCCAAGGCTACACCTTC
D gene: TRBD1; J gene: TRBJ2-3; clone size: many; V gene: TRBV7-6; CDR3 protein: CASSDGTDTDTQYF; CDR3 DNA: TGTGCCAGCAGCGACGGGACAGACACAGATACGCAGTATTTT
D gene: TRBD2; J gene: TRBJ2-3; clone size: many; V gene: TRBV29-1; CDR3 protein: CSVEGTSGGTDTQYF; CDR3 DNA: TGCAGCGTTGAGGGGACTAGCGGGGGCACAGATACGCAGTATTTT
D gene: .; J gene: TRBJ1-1; clone size: .; V gene: TRBV5-1; CDR3 protein: CASSSSGNFLNTEAFF; CDR3 DNA: TGCGCCAGCAGCTCCTCAGGGAATTTCCTGAACACTGAAGCTTTCTTT
D gene: .; J gene: TRBJ1-1; clone size: many; V gene: TRBV28; CDR3 protein: CASSLRPRMTVGQASNTEAFF; CDR3 DNA: TGTGCCAGCAGTTTACGCCCACGGATGACAGTCGGGCAAGCATCGAACACTGAAGCTTTCTTT
D gene: .; J gene: TRBJ2-3; clone size: few; V gene: TRBV27; CDR3 protein: CASSLRAPDTQYF; CDR3 DNA: TGTGCCAGCAGTTTAAGGGCCCCAGATACGCAGTATTTT
D gene: .; J gene: TRBJ1-5; clone size: many; V gene: TRBV3-1; CDR3 protein: CASSPSGGPPNQPQHF; CDR3 DNA: TGTGCCAGCAGCCCTAGCGGCGGGCCCCCCAATCAGCCCCAGCATTTT
D gene: TRBD1; J gene: TRBJ1-6; clone size: few; V gene: TRBV6-1; CDR3 protein: CASKQGLDNSPLHF; CDR3 DNA: TGTGCCAGCAAACAGGGGCTAGATAATTCACCCCTCCACTTT
D gene: TRBD1; J gene: TRBJ2-5; clone size: .; V gene: TRBV29-1; CDR3 protein: CSVATQGPASAQYF; CDR3 DNA: TGCAGCGTTGCCACACAGGGGCCCGCGTCGGCCCAGTACTTC
D gene: TRBD1; J gene: TRBJ1-2; clone size: few; V gene: TRBV6-2/TRBV6-3; CDR3 protein: CASTSIKIQGAVDYGYTF; CDR3 DNA: TGTGCCAGCACCTCGATAAAGATACAGGGGGCGGTGGACTATGGCTACACCTTC
D gene: .; J gene: TRBJ2-6; clone size: few; V gene: TRBV6-5; CDR3 protein: CASSYSYTPERSGANVLTF; CDR3 DNA: TGTGCCAGCAGTTACTCTTATACGCCCGAACGCTCTGGGGCCAACGTCCTGACTTTC
D gene: TRBD1; J gene: TRBJ2-5; clone size: few; V gene: TRBV7-2; CDR3 protein: CASSPGQGAVLETQYF; CDR3 DNA: TGTGCCAGCAGCCCAGGCCAGGGGGCTGTTTTGGAGACCCAGTACTTC
D gene: .; J gene: TRBJ2-1; clone size: many; V gene: TRBV30; CDR3 protein: CAWSVAHNEQFF; CDR3 DNA: TGTGCCTGGAGTGTCGCGCACAATGAGCAGTTCTTC
D gene: TRBD1; J gene: TRBJ2-6; clone size: .; V gene: TRBV27; CDR3 protein: CASSLSRQGWPGANVLTF; CDR3 DNA: TGTGCCAGCAGTTTATCGAGACAGGGGTGGCCTGGGGCCAACGTCCTGACTTTC
D gene: .; J gene: TRBJ2-7; clone size: .; V gene: TRBV10-3; CDR3 protein: CAIRAQGHEQYF; CDR3 DNA: TGTGCCATCAGAGCACAGGGTCACGAGCAGTACTTC
D gene: TRBD2; J gene: TRBJ2-3; clone size: .; V gene: TRBV9; CDR3 protein: CASSVDGLAGATDTQYF; CDR3 DNA: TGTGCCAGCAGCGTAGACGGACTAGCGGGAGCCACAGATACGCAGTATTTT
D gene: .; J gene: TRBJ2-5; clone size: many; V gene: TRBV9; CDR3 protein: CASSVDGLYQETQYF; CDR3 DNA: TGTGCCAGCAGCGTAGATGGGCTATACCAAGAGACCCAGTACTTC
D gene: .; J gene: TRBJ1-5; clone size: .; V gene: TRBV4-1; CDR3 protein: CASTPTGEGQSQHF; CDR3 DNA: TGCGCCAGCACCCCGACAGGAGAGGGTCAGTCCCAGCATTTT
D gene: .; J gene: TRBJ2-3; clone size: many; V gene: TRBV3-1; CDR3 protein: CASSQDIDTQYF; CDR3 DNA: TGTGCCAGCAGCCAAGACATAGATACGCAGTATTTT
D gene: .; J gene: TRBJ2-7; clone size: many; V gene: TRBV4-1; CDR3 protein: CASSQGGQGGEQYF; CDR3 DNA: TGCGCCAGCAGCCAAGGAGGACAAGGAGGCGAGCAGTACTTC
D gene: .; J gene: TRBJ1-1; clone size: few; V gene: TRBV15; CDR3 protein: CATSREIYTEAFF; CDR3 DNA: TGTGCCACCAGCAGAGAGATTTACACTGAAGCTTTCTTT
D gene: TRBD1; J gene: TRBJ1-6; clone size: .; V gene: TRBV7-2; CDR3 protein: CASSETGGAFYNSPLPF; CDR3 DNA: TGTGCCAGCAGCGAAACAGGGGGCGCGTTCTATAATTCACCCCTCCCCTTT
D gene: .; J gene: TRBJ1-5; clone size: few; V gene: TRBV2; CDR3 protein: CASSSRALNQPQHF; CDR3 DNA: TGTGCCAGCAGCTCCAGGGCCCTCAATCAGCCCCAGCATTTT
D gene: .; J gene: TRBJ2-7; clone size: .; V gene: TRBV30; CDR3 protein: CAWSEQFHEQYF; CDR3 DNA: TGTGCCTGGAGTGAACAGTTCCACGAGCAGTACTTC
D gene: TRBD2; J gene: TRBJ2-3; clone size: many; V gene: TRBV27; CDR3 protein: CASSKGLAGGLSTDTQYF; CDR3 DNA: TGTGCCAGCAGTAAGGGGCTAGCGGGAGGGCTGTCGACAGATACGCAGTATTTT